This entry lists 28 T cell receptor beta chains sequenced from one sample in a study of cytomegalovirus exposure and HLA in healthy donors. The PCR was carried out with 60 Vbeta primers and 13 Jbeta primers. The data were produced by immunoSEQ multiplex PCR, yet TCRdb's version contains in-frame clones alone and is incomplete. The sample yields about 200,000 clones, 73% seen once. The sample comprised PBMCs. The receptors were gathered from a woman between 25 and 40 years old in good health and CMV-seronegative.

This clone was picked up one time. This sequence joins TRBV11-2 and TRBJ2-5; the D gene is possibly TRBD1 (5 bases). Germline V gives CDR1 SGHAT, CDR2 FQNNGV. The CDR3 is 14 residues long. V gave up 1 base and J gave up 3 bases, with 9 bases separating them. DNA of the CDR3: TGTGCCAGCAGCTTAGCATCAGGGAAAGAGACCCAGTACTTC. Translating gives CASSLASGKETQYF. The full variable domain, rest sourced from reference TRBV11-2 and TRBJ2-5, is EAGVAQSPRYKIIEKRQSVAFWCNPISGHATLYWYQQILGQGPKLLIQFQNNGVVDDSQLPKDRFSAERLKGVDSTLKIQPAKLEDSAVYLCASSLASGKETQYFGPGTRLLVL.

CDR3 in DNA: TGTGCCAGCAGCTTAGACGAGGCGGGAAGGGACACCGGGGAGCTGTTTTTT. Residues: CASSLDEAGRDTGELFF. This chain links TRBV13 with TRBJ2-2, with D possibly TRBD2 on 6 matching bases. Trimming cost V 1 base and J 3 bases, with 15 bases left between them. Germline loops: CDR1 PRHDT, CDR2 FYEKMQ (reference sequence). There are 17 residues in the CDR3. Based on the CDR3 plus reference TRBV13 and TRBJ2-2, the full variable domain is AAGVIQSPRHLIKEKRETATLKCYPIPRHDTVYWYQQGPGQDPQFLISFYEKMQSDKGSIPDRFSAQQFSDYHSELNMSSLELGDSALYFCASSLDEAGRDTGELFFGEGSRLTVL.

The chain is built from TRBV9 and TRBJ1-3; D not resolved. The V gene's germline CDR1 is SGDLS and CDR2 YYNGEE. Trimming shortened V by 0 bases and J by 1 base, and 20 bases separated the two germline ends. The CDR3 extends over 19 amino acids. The CDR3 sequence: CASSVGPGTFGMSGNTIYF. Here the CDR3 DNA reads TGTGCCAGCAGCGTAGGCCCGGGAACCTTCGGAATGTCTGGAAACACCATATATTTT.

This chain joins TRBV14 and TRBJ2-7; 8 bases fit TRBD2. In germline, CDR1 is SGHDN, CDR2 FVKESK. J lost 5 bases, V lost 1 base, and 7 bases had no gene match. The CDR3 runs to 15 residues. CDR3 loop: CASSQAGTRNNEQYF. The DNA for the CDR3 is TGTGCCAGCAGCCAAGCGGGGACTAGAAACAACGAGCAGTACTTC.

The table lists this clone with a count of one. This chain connects TRBV5-6 to TRBJ2-7, with D maybe TRBD1 (7 bases). The V gene lost 0 bases and the J gene lost 4 bases, with 11 bases spanning the gap. The CDR3 covers 14 residues. The germline CDR1 and CDR2 sequences are SGHDT and YYEEEE. The CDR3 DNA is TGTGCCAGCAGCTTGGTATCAGGGGGGTACGAGCAGTACTTC. This sequence encodes CASSLVSGGYEQYF.

The CDR3 protein is CAWSAGWSEAFF. The CDR3 region has the DNA TGTGCCTGGAGTGCGGGTTGGAGTGAAGCTTTCTTT. This chain joins TRBV30 and TRBJ1-1; the D is unclear. The CDR3 is 12 amino acids. Germline CDR1 is GTSNPN and CDR2 is SVGIG (reference sequence). V lost 1 base and J lost 7, with 10 bases in between.

This chain uses TRBV2 with TRBJ2-2, with 9 bases identical to TRBD2. J gave up 5 bases and V 5 bases, and 9 bases lay outside the gene matches. The CDR3 has 16 residues. Germline loops: CDR1 SNHLY, CDR2 FYNNEI. The CDR3 region has the DNA TGTGCCAGCAGTCGGGCCAGCGGGAGGTGGACCGGGGAGCTGTTTTTT. Its protein is CASSRASGRWTGELFF.

The V gene is TRBV6-4, the J gene TRBJ2-3; D is unclear. Trimming removed 3 bases at V and 1 base at J, with 5 bases between. The CDR3 spans 13 residues. The germline V gene encodes CDR1 MRHNA and CDR2 SNTAGT. The CDR3 region has the DNA TGTGCCAGCAGTGAACGGGGCACAGATACGCAGTATTTT. It specifies CASSERGTDTQYF.

The J gene is TRBJ2-1, the V gene TRBV15; 8 positions match TRBD2. CDR3 size: 17 residues. J gave up 5 bases and V 0 bases, and 9 bases lay outside the gene matches. Germline lookup yields CDR1 LNHNV and CDR2 YYDKDF (reference sequence). DNA for the CDR3: TGTGCCACCAGCAGAGAAAAGAGCGGGAGAGGGAACAATGAGCAGTTCTTC. It yields the protein CATSREKSGRGNNEQFF.

The V call is TRBV18, the J call TRBJ1-1; 7 nucleotides agree with TRBD1. CDR1 is KGHSH and CDR2 is LQKENI in the germline V gene. CDR3 length equals 11 residues. V gave up 8 bases and J gave up 5 bases; unmatched junction bases: 2. The CDR3 region is CASTGETEAFF. As DNA, the CDR3 is TGTGCCAGCACAGGGGAAACTGAAGCTTTCTTT.

The chain carries TRBV7-2 and TRBJ1-2, with 8 bases lining up with TRBD1. There are 16 residues in the CDR3. The germline gives CDR1 SGHTA, CDR2 FQGNSA. Unmatched junction bases numbered 13, after V lost 6 bases and J lost 4 bases. The CDR3 DNA reads TGTGCCAGCAGTCCCGAGGGAGGACAGGGTCCCTATGGCTACACCTTC. This translates into CASSPEGGQGPYGYTF.

The V and J genes are TRBV19 and TRBJ1-1, with 7 positions matching TRBD1. The CDR3 runs to 13 residues. The V and J ends lost 7 bases and 1 base, in that order; junction bases with no gene match: 3. Germline values: CDR1 LNHDA, CDR2 SQIVND (reference sequence). CDR3 region: CASKQGKNTEAFF. CDR3 sequence (DNA): TGTGCCAGTAAACAGGGGAAGAACACTGAAGCTTTCTTT.

The J gene is TRBJ2-7, the V gene TRBV2; weak D call: TRBD2 (6 bases). V gave up 6 bases and J gave up 0 bases, with 12 bases separating them. Germline V CDR1 and CDR2: SNHLY, FYNNEI. The CDR3 sequence is 14 residues long. Here the CDR3 DNA reads TGTGCCAGCAGAGGAGGGTGGGGCTCCTACGAGCAGTACTTC. It specifies CASRGGWGSYEQYF.

The chain is built from TRBV7-3 and TRBJ2-7; TRBD1 matches at 8 bases. The CDR3 loop spans 13 amino acids. Per germline, CDR1 SGHTA and CDR2 FQGTGA. V shed 5 bases, J shed 7 bases, and the junction held 7 bases outside the gene matches. CDR3 protein: CASSSGQGREQYF. For the CDR3, the DNA is TGTGCCAGCAGCAGCGGACAGGGAAGGGAGCAGTACTTC. Based on the CDR3 plus reference TRBV7-3 and TRBJ2-7, the full variable domain is GAGVSQTPSNKVTEKGKYVELRCDPISGHTALYWYRQSLGQGPEFLIYFQGTGAADDSGLPNDRFFAVRPEGSVSTLKIQRTERGDSAVYLCASSSGQGREQYFGPGTRLTVT.

The chain uses TRBV10-3 and TRBJ1-1; weak D call: TRBD1 (5 bases). Germline assignment: CDR1 ENHRY and CDR2 SYGVKD. Trimming cost V 11 bases and J 3 bases, with 25 bases left between them. The CDR3 is 16 residues long. CDR3 sequence: CAPVCLYGRVDTEAFF. CDR3 nucleotide sequence: TGTGCCCCAGTGTGTTTGTATGGCAGGGTGGACACTGAAGCTTTCTTT.

This clone was seen only once. The chain is built from TRBV27 and TRBJ2-7; 7 bases line up with TRBD2. The CDR3 consists of 15 residues. Germline V CDR1 and CDR2: MNHEY, SMNVEV (reference sequence). The junction had 8 bases not matched to a gene; V was cut back by 2 bases and J by 4 bases. CDR3 in amino acids: CASSLLAGESYEQYF. CDR3 DNA sequence: TGTGCCAGCAGTTTACTGGCGGGAGAATCTTACGAGCAGTACTTC.

V is TRBV6-1 and J is TRBJ2-6; D might be TRBD1 (5 bases). Per the germline V gene, CDR1 is MNHNS and CDR2 is SASEGT. Trimming cost V 1 base and J 1 base, with 8 bases left between them. The CDR3 length is 16 residues. The CDR3 region has the DNA TGTGCCAGCAGTGAAGAGGCAGGGTCTGGGGCCAACGTCCTGACTTTC. It is translated as CASSEEAGSGANVLTF.

This chain connects TRBV4-1 to TRBJ2-2; 13 bases map to TRBD2. The CDR3 is made up of 16 amino acids. The V gene's germline CDR1 is MGHRA and CDR2 YSYEKL. The V segment lost 1 base and the J segment 7 bases; nucleotides outside the gene matches: 3. The CDR3 bases are TGCGCCAGCAGCCAAGGAACTAGCGGGGGGGACGGGGAGCTGTTTTTT. Its translation: CASSQGTSGGDGELFF.

The V and J genes are TRBV28 and TRBJ2-5, with a weak D call TRBD1 (6 bases). With the DNA end fitting TRBJ2-7 better, the J assignment may be wrong. Germline loops: CDR1 MDHEN, CDR2 SYDVKM. This CDR3 contains 14 residues. The CDR3 region is CASRAGTNLYEQYF. The CDR3 nucleotides are TGTGCCAGCAGAGCCGGGACAAACCTCTACGAGCAGTACTTC.

V usage is TRBV19 and J usage is TRBJ2-1; TRBD2 might be the D (6 bases). This CDR3 has 15 residues. The germline V and J ends were trimmed by 3 bases and 7 bases, with 16 bases remaining between them. CDR1 is LNHDA and CDR2 is SQIVND in the germline V gene (reference sequence). CDR3 DNA: TGTGCCAGTAGTATCATCGGGAGTTTAGCAAATGAGCAGTTCTTC. Translating gives CASSIIGSLANEQFF.

This chain connects TRBV19 to TRBJ2-3, with 12 positions matching TRBD2. The CDR3 runs 16 residues. V lost 3 bases, J lost 3 bases, and 4 bases stayed unmatched. Germline V CDR1 and CDR2: LNHDA, SQIVND (reference sequence). Here the CDR3 reads CASSIMTSGSTDTQYF. The CDR3 region has the DNA TGTGCCAGTAGTATCATGACTAGCGGGAGTACAGATACGCAGTATTTT.

J is TRBJ1-5 and V is TRBV7-9; D might be TRBD1 (6 bases). This CDR3 contains 13 residues. Germline V gene sequence: CDR1 SEHNR, CDR2 FQNEAQ (reference sequence). V lost 5 bases, J lost 9 bases, and 14 bases lay in between. The CDR3 reads CASSSGQSPPQHF. The CDR3 DNA is TGTGCCAGCAGCAGTGGACAGAGTCCGCCCCAGCATTTT.

The chain couples TRBV9 to TRBJ2-1, with 8 bases aligning to TRBD2. The CDR3 has 18 residues. Trimming at V came to 3 bases and at J to 10 bases, leaving 21 bases not matched to a gene. CDR1 is SGDLS and CDR2 is YYNGEE in the germline V gene. CDR3 coding DNA: TGTGCCAGCAGCGACCGGGACTACCATCTCGGGGGGGCTGGAGAGCAGTTCTTC. It is translated as CASSDRDYHLGGAGEQFF.

The chain links TRBV7-9 to TRBJ2-7; maybe TRBD2 (6 bases). The CDR3 consists of 14 residues. The V end lost 5 bases, the J end lost 2 bases, and 13 bases lay between the germline ends. The germline gives CDR1 SEHNR, CDR2 FQNEAQ (reference sequence). Here the CDR3 reads CASSPAGWAYEQYF. Here the CDR3 DNA reads TGTGCCAGCAGCCCCGCGGGGTGGGCCTACGAGCAGTACTTC. Supplemented by reference TRBV7-9 and TRBJ2-7, the full variable domain reads DTGVSQNPRHKITKRGQNVTFRCDPISEHNRLYWYRQTLGQGPEFLTYFQNEAQLEKSRLLSDRFSAERPKGSFSTLEIQRTEQGDSAMYLCASSPAGWAYEQYFGPGTRLTVT.

V gene TRBV25-1 combines with J gene TRBJ2-2; no firm D call. The CDR3 totals 16 residues. V lost 3 bases to trimming and J lost 1 base, with 12 bases between them. The germline CDR1 and CDR2 sequences are MGHDK and SYGVNS. This CDR3 reads CASSDLGRWNTGELFF. CDR3 DNA sequence: TGTGCCAGCAGTGATCTCGGCAGGTGGAACACCGGGGAGCTGTTTTTT.

V usage is TRBV15 and J usage is TRBJ2-2, with 7 positions matching TRBD1. Trimming cost V 2 bases and J 3 bases; bases outside gene matches: 3. Looked up from germline, CDR1 is LNHNV and CDR2 is YYDKDF (reference sequence). The CDR3 has 15 amino acids. This CDR3 is CATSRLGQHTGELFF. As DNA, the CDR3 is TGTGCCACCAGCAGACTGGGACAGCACACCGGGGAGCTGTTTTTT.

The V and J genes are TRBV19 and TRBJ1-5, with 11 bases that match TRBD1. From germline, CDR1 is LNHDA and CDR2 SQIVND (reference sequence). V shed 2 bases and J 0 bases; nucleotides not matched to a gene: 6. CDR3 size: 18 residues. The DNA of the CDR3 is TGTGCCAGTAGTATACGGGACAGGGGGGTCTATAGCAATCAGCCCCAGCATTTT. This codes for CASSIRDRGVYSNQPQHF.

The genes are TRBV2 and TRBJ2-2; 8 positions agree with TRBD2. The CDR3 loop spans 16 amino acids. The junction had 10 bases not matched to a gene; V was cut back by 4 bases and J by 6 bases. The germline V gene has CDR1 SNHLY and CDR2 FYNNEI. Here the CDR3 reads CASSVEGLAASGELFF. The CDR3 DNA sequence: TGTGCCAGCAGTGTGGAAGGACTAGCTGCCTCCGGGGAGCTGTTTTTT.